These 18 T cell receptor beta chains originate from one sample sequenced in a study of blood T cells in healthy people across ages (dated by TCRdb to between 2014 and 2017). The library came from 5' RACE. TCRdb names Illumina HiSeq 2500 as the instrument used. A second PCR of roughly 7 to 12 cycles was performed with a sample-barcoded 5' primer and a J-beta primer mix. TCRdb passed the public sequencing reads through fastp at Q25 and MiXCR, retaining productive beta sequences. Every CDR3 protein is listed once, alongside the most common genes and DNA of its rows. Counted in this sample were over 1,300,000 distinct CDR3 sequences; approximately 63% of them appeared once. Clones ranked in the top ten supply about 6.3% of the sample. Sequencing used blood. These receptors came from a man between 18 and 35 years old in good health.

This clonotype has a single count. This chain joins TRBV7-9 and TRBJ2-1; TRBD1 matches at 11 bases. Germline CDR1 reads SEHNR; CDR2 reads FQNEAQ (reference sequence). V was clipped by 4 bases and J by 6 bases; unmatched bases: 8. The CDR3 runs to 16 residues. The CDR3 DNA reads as TGTGCCAGCAGCTCTCCGGACAGGGGGCGATTCAATGAGCAGTTCTTC. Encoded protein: CASSSPDRGRFNEQFF.

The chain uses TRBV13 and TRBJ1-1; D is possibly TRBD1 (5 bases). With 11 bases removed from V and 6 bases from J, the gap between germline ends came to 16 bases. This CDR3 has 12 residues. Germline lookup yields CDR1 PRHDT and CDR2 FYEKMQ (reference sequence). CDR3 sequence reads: CAFQRGASEAFF. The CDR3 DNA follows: TGTGCCTTTCAACGAGGGGCCTCTGAAGCTTTCTTT.

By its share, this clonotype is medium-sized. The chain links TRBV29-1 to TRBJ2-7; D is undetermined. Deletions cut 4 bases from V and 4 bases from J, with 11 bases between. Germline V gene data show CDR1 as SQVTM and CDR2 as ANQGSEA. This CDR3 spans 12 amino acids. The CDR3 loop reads CSVAISRYEQYF. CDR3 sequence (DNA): TGCAGCGTTGCAATCAGCCGGTACGAGCAGTACTTC.

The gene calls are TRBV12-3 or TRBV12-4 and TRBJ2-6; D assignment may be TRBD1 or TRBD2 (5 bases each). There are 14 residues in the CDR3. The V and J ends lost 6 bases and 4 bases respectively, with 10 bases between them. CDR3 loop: CASRGTQGANVLTF. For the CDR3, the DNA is TGTGCCAGCAGAGGGACCCAGGGGGCCAACGTCCTGACTTTC.

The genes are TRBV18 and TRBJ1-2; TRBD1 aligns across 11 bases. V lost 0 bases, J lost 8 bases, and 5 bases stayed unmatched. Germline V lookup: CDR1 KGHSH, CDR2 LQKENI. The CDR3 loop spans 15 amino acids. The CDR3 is CASSPPAGTGGGYTF. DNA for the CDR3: TGTGCCAGCTCACCACCAGCGGGGACAGGGGGAGGCTACACCTTC.

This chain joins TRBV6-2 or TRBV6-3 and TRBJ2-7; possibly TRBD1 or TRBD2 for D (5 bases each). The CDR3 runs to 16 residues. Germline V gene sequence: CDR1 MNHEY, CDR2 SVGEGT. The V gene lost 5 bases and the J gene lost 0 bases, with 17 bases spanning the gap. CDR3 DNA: TGTGCCAGCAGTCGACCAACGGGGCGTAGCTCCTACGAGCAGTACTTC. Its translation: CASSRPTGRSSYEQYF.

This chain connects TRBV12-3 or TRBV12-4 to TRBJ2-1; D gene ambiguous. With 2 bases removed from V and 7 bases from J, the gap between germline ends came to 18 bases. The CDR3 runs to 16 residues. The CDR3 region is CASSLRSLVVWNEQFF. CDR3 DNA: TGTGCCAGCAGTTTACGGTCCCTAGTCGTTTGGAATGAGCAGTTCTTC.

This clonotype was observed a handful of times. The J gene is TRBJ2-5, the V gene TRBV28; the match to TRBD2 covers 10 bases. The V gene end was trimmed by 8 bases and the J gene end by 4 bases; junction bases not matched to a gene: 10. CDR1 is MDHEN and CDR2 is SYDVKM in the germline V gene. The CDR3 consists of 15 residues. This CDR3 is CASHSGTSELETQYF. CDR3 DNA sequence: TGTGCCAGCCACTCCGGGACTAGCGAGTTAGAGACCCAGTACTTC. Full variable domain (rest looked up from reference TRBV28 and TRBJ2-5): DVKVTQSSRYLVKRTGEKVFLECVQDMDHENMFWYRQDPGLGLRLIYFSYDVKMKEKGDIPEGYSVSREKKERFSLILESASTNQTSMYLCASHSGTSELETQYFGPGTRLLVL.

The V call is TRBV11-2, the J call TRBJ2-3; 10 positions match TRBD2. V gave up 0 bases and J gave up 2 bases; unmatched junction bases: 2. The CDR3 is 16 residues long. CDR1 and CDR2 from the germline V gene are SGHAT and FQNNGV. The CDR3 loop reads CASSLDLAGVTDTQYF. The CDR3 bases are TGTGCCAGCAGCTTAGATCTAGCGGGGGTCACAGATACGCAGTATTTT.

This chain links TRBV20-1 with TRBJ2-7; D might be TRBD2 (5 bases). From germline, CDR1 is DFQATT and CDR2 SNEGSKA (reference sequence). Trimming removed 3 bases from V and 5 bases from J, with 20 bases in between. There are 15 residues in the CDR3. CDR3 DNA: TGCAGTGCTAGGGGTCACTTTGCTAGCCACAACGAGCAGTACTTC. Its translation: CSARGHFASHNEQYF.

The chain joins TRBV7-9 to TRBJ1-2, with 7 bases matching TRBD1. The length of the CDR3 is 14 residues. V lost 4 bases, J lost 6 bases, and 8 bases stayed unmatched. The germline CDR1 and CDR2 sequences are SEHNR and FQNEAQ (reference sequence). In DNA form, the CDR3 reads TGTGCCAGCAGCTCTGTGGACAGGCTGGATGGCTACACCTTC. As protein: CASSSVDRLDGYTF.

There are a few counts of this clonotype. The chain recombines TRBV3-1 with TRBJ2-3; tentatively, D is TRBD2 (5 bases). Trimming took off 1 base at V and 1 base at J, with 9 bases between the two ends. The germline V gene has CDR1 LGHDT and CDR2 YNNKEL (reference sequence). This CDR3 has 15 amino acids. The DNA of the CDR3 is TGTGCCAGCAGCCAAGGACGAGCGGGCACAGATACGCAGTATTTT. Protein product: CASSQGRAGTDTQYF.

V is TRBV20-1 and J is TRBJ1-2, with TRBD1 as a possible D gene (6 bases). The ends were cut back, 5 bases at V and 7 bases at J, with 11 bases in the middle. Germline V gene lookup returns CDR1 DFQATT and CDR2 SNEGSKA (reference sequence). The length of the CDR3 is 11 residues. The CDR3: CSADGGFGYTF. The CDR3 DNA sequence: TGCAGTGCTGACGGGGGCTTTGGCTACACCTTC.

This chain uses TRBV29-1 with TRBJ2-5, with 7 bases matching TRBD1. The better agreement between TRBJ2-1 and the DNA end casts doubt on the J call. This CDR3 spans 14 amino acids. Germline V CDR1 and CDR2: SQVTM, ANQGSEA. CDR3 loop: CSAHGTAEQETQFF. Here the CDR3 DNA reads TGCAGCGCCCATGGGACAGCGGAACAAGAGACCCAGTTCTTC.

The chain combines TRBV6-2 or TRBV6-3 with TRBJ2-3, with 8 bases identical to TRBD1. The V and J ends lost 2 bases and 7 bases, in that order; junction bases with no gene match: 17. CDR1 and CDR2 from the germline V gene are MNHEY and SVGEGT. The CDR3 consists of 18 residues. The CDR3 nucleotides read TGTGCCAGCAGTTACCCCATGACAGGGGCTCTGGTTTCCCATACGCAGTATTTT. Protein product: CASSYPMTGALVSHTQYF.

This CDR3 is CASSHLPQETQFF. The CDR3 bases are TGTGCCAGCAGCCATCTGCCGCAAGAGACCCAGTTCTTC. J is TRBJ2-1 and V is TRBV3-1; D is unresolved. The V end lost 3 bases, the J end lost 13 bases, and 16 bases lay between the germline ends. Germline CDR1 is LGHDT and CDR2 is YNNKEL (reference sequence). The CDR3 totals 13 residues.

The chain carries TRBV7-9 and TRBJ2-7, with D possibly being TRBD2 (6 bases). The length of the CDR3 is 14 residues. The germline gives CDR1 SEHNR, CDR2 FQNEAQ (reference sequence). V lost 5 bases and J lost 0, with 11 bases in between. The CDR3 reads CASSRGGVSYEQYF. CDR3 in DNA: TGTGCCAGCAGCCGCGGAGGGGTCTCCTACGAGCAGTACTTC.

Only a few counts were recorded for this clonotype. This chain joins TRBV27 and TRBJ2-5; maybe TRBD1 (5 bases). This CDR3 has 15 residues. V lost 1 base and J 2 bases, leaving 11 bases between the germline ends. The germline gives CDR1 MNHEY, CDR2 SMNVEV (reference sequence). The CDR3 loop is CASSLFLGLQETQYF. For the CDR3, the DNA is TGTGCCAGCAGTTTATTCTTGGGGCTACAAGAGACCCAGTACTTC.